This T cell receptor beta chain was identified during a study of T cell repertoires in cytomegalovirus infection. Overall study results and limits: Summed frequency of public TCR beta families distinguished CMV carriers with the relevant HLA. In two of eight donors, the top clonotype was HLA-C-restricted CMV-specific.

TCRdb ran MiXCR on the reads and lists one entry per CDR3 protein. The sample has about 130,000 distinct CDR3 sequences, around 25% seen once; the top ten hold around 32%. The V end was cut by 0 bases, the J end by 1 base, with 10 bases between. The V gene's germline CDR1 is MNHNY and CDR2 SVGAGI (reference sequence). This CDR3 spans 16 amino acids. A remark on this clonotype: Its antigen is as yet unknown.

The material sequenced was PBMCs, sequenced either directly or after in vitro stimulation (not recorded which). This TCR came from a human donor in good health (CMV status not recorded). Some clones in this sample may be carry-over from other donors' samples. This sequence joins TRBV6-6 and TRBJ1-5; unclear D gene. The CDR3 DNA sequence: TGTGCCAGCAGTTACTCTCTGTTGGTGAGCAATCAGCCCCAGCATTTT. It codes for CASSYSLLVSNQPQHF.